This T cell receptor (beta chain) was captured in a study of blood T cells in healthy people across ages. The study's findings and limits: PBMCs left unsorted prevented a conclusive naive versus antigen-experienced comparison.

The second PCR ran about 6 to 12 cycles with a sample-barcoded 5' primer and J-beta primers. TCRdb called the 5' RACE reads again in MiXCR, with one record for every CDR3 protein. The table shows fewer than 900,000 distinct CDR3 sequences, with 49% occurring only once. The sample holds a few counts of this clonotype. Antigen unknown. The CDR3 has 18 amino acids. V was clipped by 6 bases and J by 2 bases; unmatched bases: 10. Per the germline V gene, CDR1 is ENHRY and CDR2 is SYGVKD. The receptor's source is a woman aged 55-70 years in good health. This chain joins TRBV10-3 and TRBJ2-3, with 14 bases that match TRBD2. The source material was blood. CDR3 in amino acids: CAISTPGLAGVSTDTQYF. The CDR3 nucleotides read TGTGCCATCAGCACCCCGGGACTAGCGGGAGTTTCCACAGATACGCAGTATTTT.